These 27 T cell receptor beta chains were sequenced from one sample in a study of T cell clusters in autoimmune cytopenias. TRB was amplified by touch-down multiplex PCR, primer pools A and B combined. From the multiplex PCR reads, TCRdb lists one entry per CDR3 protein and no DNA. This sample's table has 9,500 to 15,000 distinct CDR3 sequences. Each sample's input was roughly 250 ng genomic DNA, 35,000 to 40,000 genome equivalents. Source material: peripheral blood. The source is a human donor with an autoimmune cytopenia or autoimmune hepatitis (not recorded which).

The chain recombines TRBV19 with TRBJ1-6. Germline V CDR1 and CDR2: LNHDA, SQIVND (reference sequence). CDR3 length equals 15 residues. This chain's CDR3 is CASSIDNAAVSPLHF.

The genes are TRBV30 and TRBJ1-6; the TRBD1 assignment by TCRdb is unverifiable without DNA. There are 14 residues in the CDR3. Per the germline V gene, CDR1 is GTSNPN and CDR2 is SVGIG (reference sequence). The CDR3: CAWTAGRGNSPLHF.

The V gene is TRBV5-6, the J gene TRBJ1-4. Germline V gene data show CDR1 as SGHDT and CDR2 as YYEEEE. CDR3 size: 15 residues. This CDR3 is CASSPASPTNEKLFF.

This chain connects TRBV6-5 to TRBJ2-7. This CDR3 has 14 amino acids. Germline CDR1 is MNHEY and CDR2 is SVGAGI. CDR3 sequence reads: CASSYLQSSYEQYF.

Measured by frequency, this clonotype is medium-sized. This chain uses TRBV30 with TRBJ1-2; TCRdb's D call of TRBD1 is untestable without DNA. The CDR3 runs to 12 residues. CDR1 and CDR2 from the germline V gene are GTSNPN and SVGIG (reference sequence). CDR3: CAWSRDTYGYTF.

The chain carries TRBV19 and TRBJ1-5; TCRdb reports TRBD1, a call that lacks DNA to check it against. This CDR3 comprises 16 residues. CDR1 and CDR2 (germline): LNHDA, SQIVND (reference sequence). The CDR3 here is CASSMLTGTSNQPQHF.

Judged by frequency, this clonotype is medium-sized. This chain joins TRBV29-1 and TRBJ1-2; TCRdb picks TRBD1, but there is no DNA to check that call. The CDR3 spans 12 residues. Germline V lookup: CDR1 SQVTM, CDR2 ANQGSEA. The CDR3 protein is CSAGGENYGYTF.

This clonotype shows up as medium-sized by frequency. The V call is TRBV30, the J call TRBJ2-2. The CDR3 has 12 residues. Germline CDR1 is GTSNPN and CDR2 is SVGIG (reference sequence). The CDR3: CASSVNTGELFF.

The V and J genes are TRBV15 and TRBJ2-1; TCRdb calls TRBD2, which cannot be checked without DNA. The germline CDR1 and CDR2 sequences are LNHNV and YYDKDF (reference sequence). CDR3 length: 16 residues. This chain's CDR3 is CATSGKPGLGYNEQFF. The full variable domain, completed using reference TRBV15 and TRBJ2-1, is DAMVIQNPRYQVTQFGKPVTLSCSQTLNHNVMYWYQQKSSQAPKLLFHYYDKDFNNEADTPDNFQSRRPNTSFCFLDIRSPGLGDTAMYLCATSGKPGLGYNEQFFGPGTRLTVL.

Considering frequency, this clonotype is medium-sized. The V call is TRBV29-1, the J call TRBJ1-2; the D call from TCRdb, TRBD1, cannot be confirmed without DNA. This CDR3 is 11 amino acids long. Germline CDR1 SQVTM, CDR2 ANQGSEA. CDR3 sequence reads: CSVPGGHGYTF.

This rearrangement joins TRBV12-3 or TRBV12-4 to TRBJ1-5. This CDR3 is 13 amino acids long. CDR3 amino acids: CASSPQGLQPQHF.

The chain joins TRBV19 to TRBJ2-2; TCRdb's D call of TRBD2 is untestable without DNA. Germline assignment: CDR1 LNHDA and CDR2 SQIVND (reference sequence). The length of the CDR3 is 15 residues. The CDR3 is CASSGSAASTGELFF.

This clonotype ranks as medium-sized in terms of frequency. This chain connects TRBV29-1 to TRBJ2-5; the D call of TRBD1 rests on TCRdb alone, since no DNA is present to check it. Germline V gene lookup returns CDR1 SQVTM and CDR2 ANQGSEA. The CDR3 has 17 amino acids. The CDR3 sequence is CSVEAYRSGISQETQYF.

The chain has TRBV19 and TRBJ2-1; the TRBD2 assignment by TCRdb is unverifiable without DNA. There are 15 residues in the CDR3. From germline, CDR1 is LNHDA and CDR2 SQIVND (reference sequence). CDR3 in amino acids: CASSISTSVYNEQFF.

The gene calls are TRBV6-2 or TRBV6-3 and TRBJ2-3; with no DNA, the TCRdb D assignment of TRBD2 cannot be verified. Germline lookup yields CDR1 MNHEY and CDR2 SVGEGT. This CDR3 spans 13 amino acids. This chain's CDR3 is CASTRAFTDTQYF.

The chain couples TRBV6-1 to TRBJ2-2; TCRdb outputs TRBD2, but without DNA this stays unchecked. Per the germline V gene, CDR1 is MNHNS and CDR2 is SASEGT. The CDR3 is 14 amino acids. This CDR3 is CASRLRTGTGELFF.

The CDR3 sequence is CASSYSDESFIGTQYF. This sequence joins TRBV6-5 and TRBJ2-3. Germline V gives CDR1 MNHEY, CDR2 SVGAGI. The length of the CDR3 is 16 residues.

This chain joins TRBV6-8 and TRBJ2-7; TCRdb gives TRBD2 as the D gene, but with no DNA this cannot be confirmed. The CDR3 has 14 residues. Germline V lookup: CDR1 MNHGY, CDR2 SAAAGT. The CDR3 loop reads CASTRASSSYEQYF.

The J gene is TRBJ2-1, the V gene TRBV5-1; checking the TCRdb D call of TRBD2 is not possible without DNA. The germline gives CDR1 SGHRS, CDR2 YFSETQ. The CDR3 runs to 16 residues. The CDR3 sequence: CASSPQPSGRYNEQFF.

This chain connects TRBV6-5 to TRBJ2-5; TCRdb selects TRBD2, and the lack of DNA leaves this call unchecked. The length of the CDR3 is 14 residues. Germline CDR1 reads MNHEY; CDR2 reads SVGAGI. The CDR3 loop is CASSRQGLQETQYF.

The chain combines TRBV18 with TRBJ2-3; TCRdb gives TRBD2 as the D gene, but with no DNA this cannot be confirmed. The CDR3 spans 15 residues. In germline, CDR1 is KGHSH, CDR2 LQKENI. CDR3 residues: CASSRTSGEADTQYF.

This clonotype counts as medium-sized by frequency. This chain's CDR3 is CATSSIADLETQYF. This chain joins TRBV15 and TRBJ2-5; as DNA is missing, the TRBD2 call by TCRdb cannot be tested. CDR3 length equals 14 residues. The germline gives CDR1 LNHNV, CDR2 YYDKDF (reference sequence).

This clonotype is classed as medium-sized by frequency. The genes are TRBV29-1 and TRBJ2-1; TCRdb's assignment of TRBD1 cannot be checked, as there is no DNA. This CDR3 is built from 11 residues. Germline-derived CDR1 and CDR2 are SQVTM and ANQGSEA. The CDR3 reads CSVGGYNEQFF.

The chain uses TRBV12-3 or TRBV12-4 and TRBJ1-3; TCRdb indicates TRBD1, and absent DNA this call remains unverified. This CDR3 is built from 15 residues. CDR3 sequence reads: CASSKGTGRRNTIYF.

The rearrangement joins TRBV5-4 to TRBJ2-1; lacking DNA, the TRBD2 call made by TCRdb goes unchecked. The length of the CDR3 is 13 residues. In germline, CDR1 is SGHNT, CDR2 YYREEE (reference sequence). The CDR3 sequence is CASSFRGRNEQFF.

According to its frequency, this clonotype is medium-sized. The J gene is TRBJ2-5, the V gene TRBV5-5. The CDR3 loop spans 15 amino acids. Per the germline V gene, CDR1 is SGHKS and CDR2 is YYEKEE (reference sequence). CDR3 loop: CASSSPAGGTETQYF.

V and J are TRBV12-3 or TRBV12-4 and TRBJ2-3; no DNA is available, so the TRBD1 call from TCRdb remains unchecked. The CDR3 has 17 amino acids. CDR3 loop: CASRPTVLATSTDTQYF.